Each of the 5 T cell receptor beta chains below was sequenced from the same sample in a study of blood T cell repertoires in COVID-19. TCRdb's table, derived via immunoSEQ multiplex PCR, lists solely in-frame clones and lacks some. The data show 140,000 to 150,000 clones, around 89% seen once. Sequencing was performed on peripheral blood. These receptors came from a man between 18 and 35 years old with COVID-19, enrolled during active disease.

The J gene is TRBJ2-1, the V gene TRBV4-1, with 10 bases fitting TRBD2. Per the germline V gene, CDR1 is MGHRA and CDR2 is YSYEKL. Trimming at V came to 3 bases and at J to 5 bases, leaving 7 bases not matched to a gene. CDR3 length equals 16 residues. DNA of the CDR3: TGCGCCAGCAGCCATGCTAGACTAGCGGGCCACAATGAGCAGTTCTTC. The encoded protein is CASSHARLAGHNEQFF.

The chain combines TRBV7-2 with TRBJ2-7, with a weak D call TRBD2 (6 bases). In germline, CDR1 is SGHTA, CDR2 FQGNSA. This CDR3 is built from 18 residues. V was cut by 2 bases and J by 0 bases, with 20 bases left in between. The CDR3 nucleotides read TGTGCCAGCAGCTTACAGGGCGGAGGGAGGTCCTTCTCCTACGAGCAGTACTTC. Residues: CASSLQGGGRSFSYEQYF.

The J gene is TRBJ2-7, the V gene TRBV2; 8 nucleotides agree with TRBD1. The CDR3 totals 14 residues. In germline, CDR1 is SNHLY, CDR2 FYNNEI. Trimming cost V 6 bases and J 2 bases; bases outside gene matches: 6. CDR3 in amino acids: CASSLGTGPYEQYF. The DNA for the CDR3 is TGTGCCAGCAGCCTCGGGACAGGTCCCTACGAGCAGTACTTC.

This sequence joins TRBV28 and TRBJ2-1, with D possibly TRBD1 on 6 matching bases. V was trimmed by 4 bases and J by 16 bases, leaving 17 bases between them. The CDR3 has 12 amino acids. Germline CDR1 MDHEN, CDR2 SYDVKM. CDR3 bases: TGTGCCAGCAGTTCCTTCGGGGCAGGGGAATTCTTC. This encodes CASSSFGAGEFF.

The rearrangement joins TRBV5-1 to TRBJ2-5; tentative D call: TRBD2 (5 bases). V was pared by 4 bases and J by 7 bases, with 11 bases between. This CDR3 has 12 residues. Germline CDR1 reads SGHRS; CDR2 reads YFSETQ. The CDR3: CASSRRRGTQYF. As DNA, the CDR3 is TGCGCCAGCAGCCGCCGCCGGGGGACCCAGTACTTC.